Shown below are 15 T cell receptor beta chains from a single sample sequenced in a study of early T cells in non-severe SARS-CoV-2 infection. TCRdb reprocessed the 5' RACE reads with MiXCR, giving one entry per CDR3 protein. The sample consists of more than 60,000 distinct CDR3 sequences, about 13% of them appearing once. Sample: whole blood. The origin of the receptors is an adult who was a healthcare worker with PCR-confirmed SARS-CoV-2 infection or an uninfected control (not recorded which).

This clonotype was counted a few times. This chain connects TRBV5-4 to TRBJ2-7, with 14 bases matching TRBD2. Germline lookup yields CDR1 SGHNT and CDR2 YYREEE (reference sequence). The J segment lost 6 bases and the V segment lost 1 base, leaving 6 bases of the junction unmatched. This CDR3 is 16 amino acids long. CDR3 DNA sequence: TGTGCCAGCAGCTTGCGGACTAGCGGGAGGTTGGGCGAGCAGTACTTC. Its translation is CASSLRTSGRLGEQYF.

This clonotype was picked up many times. This chain joins TRBV12-3 or TRBV12-4 and TRBJ1-6, with unresolved D. V gave up 5 bases and J gave up 5 bases, with 4 bases separating them. This CDR3 has 12 residues. The CDR3 nucleotides are TGTGCCAGCAGTGCCGATAATTCACCCCTCCACTTT. Amino acid sequence: CASSADNSPLHF.

This clonotype was seen only a few times. The chain links TRBV5-1 to TRBJ2-7; perhaps TRBD1 as D (5 bases). The germline V gene encodes CDR1 SGHRS and CDR2 YFSETQ. Between the trimmed V and J ends, which lost 3 bases and 2 bases, there was a span of 9 bases. The length of the CDR3 is 13 residues. The CDR3 DNA is TGCGCCAGCAGCTCGACAGTGACCTACGAGCAGTACTTC. Translation gives CASSSTVTYEQYF.

There are a few counts of this clonotype. The J gene is TRBJ2-1, the V gene TRBV21-1; TRBD2 is the table's D call, not checked against the DNA. TRBV21-1 has pseudogene status. The CDR3 is 14 residues long. The CDR3 reads CASSKDATREEEFF. Written as DNA, the CDR3 is TGTGCCAGCAGCAAAGACGCGACTAGGGAAGAAGAGTTCTTC.

This clonotype was detected only a few times. The CDR3 spells CASSLLTVTFSSKNIQYF. CDR3 nucleotides: TGTGCCAGCAGCCTCCTTACAGTGACATTCTCGTCCAAAAACATTCAGTACTTC. This chain connects TRBV7-9 to TRBJ2-4, with D hard to call. Germline CDR1 reads SEHNR; CDR2 reads FQNEAQ (reference sequence). V was pared by 5 bases and J by 2 bases, with 22 bases between. The CDR3 sequence is 18 residues long.

The table lists this clonotype with a few counts. The chain recombines TRBV20-1 with TRBJ2-5; possible D gene TRBD2, 5 bases. V was trimmed by 5 bases and J by 2 bases, leaving 12 bases between them. Germline CDR1 is DFQATT and CDR2 is SNEGSKA (reference sequence). The CDR3 is 13 residues long. CDR3 sequence (DNA): TGCAGTGCTCCCCGACTAACTCAAGAGACCCAGTACTTC. Translating gives CSAPRLTQETQYF.

The chain is built from TRBV11-2 and TRBJ1-2; 7 bases align to TRBD1. The length of the CDR3 is 16 residues. Germline CDR1 reads SGHAT; CDR2 reads FQNNGV. V lost 1 base, J lost 1 base, and 6 bases stayed unmatched. The CDR3: CASSLGAGGVNYGYTF. The CDR3 nucleotides read TGTGCCAGCAGCTTAGGGGCAGGGGGTGTTAACTATGGCTACACCTTC. Full variable domain (remainder filled in from reference TRBV11-2 and TRBJ1-2): EAGVAQSPRYKIIEKRQSVAFWCNPISGHATLYWYQQILGQGPKLLIQFQNNGVVDDSQLPKDRFSAERLKGVDSTLKIQPAKLEDSAVYLCASSLGAGGVNYGYTFGSGTRLTVV.

The sample holds many counts of this clonotype. V gene TRBV7-3 combines with J gene TRBJ2-5; TRBD1 or TRBD2 may be the D gene (6 bases each). The V end lost 5 bases, the J end lost 5 bases, and 15 bases lay between the germline ends. This CDR3 is built from 14 residues. The germline CDR1 and CDR2 sequences are SGHTA and FQGTGA. The CDR3 bases are TGTGCCAGCAGCCTGACCGGGGGCCGGGAGACCCAGTACTTC. Translation gives CASSLTGGRETQYF.

This clonotype was detected many times. V and J are TRBV11-2 and TRBJ2-1, with D possibly being TRBD1 or TRBD2 (5 bases each). The CDR3 runs to 15 residues. Trimming removed 2 bases at V and 8 bases at J, with 16 bases between. Germline assignment: CDR1 SGHAT and CDR2 FQNNGV. The CDR3, as DNA: TGTGCCAGCAGCTTACTCTCGGGACGTCGGGATGAGCAGTTCTTC. Its translation is CASSLLSGRRDEQFF.

This clonotype was observed many times. The V and J genes are TRBV30 and TRBJ2-3; 8 positions match TRBD2. The length of the CDR3 is 13 residues. With 2 bases clipped from V and 4 bases from J, the junction kept 2 bases outside the gene matches. Germline V gives CDR1 GTSNPN, CDR2 SVGIG (reference sequence). CDR3 sequence: CAWSLAGPDTQYF. The CDR3 nucleotides read TGTGCCTGGAGTTTAGCGGGGCCAGATACGCAGTATTTT.

V usage is TRBV11-1 and J usage is TRBJ2-5; 7 bases are shared with TRBD2. Germline CDR1 reads SGHAT; CDR2 reads FQDESV (reference sequence). This CDR3 has 14 residues. Trimming removed 5 bases from V and 5 bases from J; junction bases left unmatched: 8. The CDR3 sequence is CASSPPSRGETQYF. CDR3 in DNA: TGTGCCAGCAGCCCCCCCTCGCGGGGGGAGACCCAGTACTTC.

This clonotype was counted many times. The chain has TRBV12-3 or TRBV12-4 and TRBJ1-1; D is perhaps TRBD1 (6 bases). There are 14 residues in the CDR3. V lost 8 bases and J lost 6, with 19 bases in between. CDR3 sequence (DNA): TGTGCCAGCGGCCCAGGGGTGGGCGGCGCTGAAGCTTTCTTT. Translating gives CASGPGVGGAEAFF.

This clonotype has at least ten counts. The chain joins TRBV6-5 to TRBJ1-2; 7 nucleotides match TRBD1. Germline CDR1 is MNHEY and CDR2 is SVGAGI. The CDR3 spans 14 residues. The J segment lost 0 bases and the V segment lost 5 bases, leaving 3 bases of the junction unmatched. This CDR3 is CASSRGQSNYGYTF. The DNA for the CDR3 is TGTGCCAGCAGTAGGGGACAGTCTAACTATGGCTACACCTTC.

This clonotype has just a few counts. The rearrangement uses TRBV7-6 and TRBJ2-7; 8 positions agree with TRBD1. The CDR3 covers 16 residues. The germline V gene encodes CDR1 SGHVS and CDR2 FNYEAQ. V lost 1 base, J lost 3 bases, and 8 bases stayed unmatched. DNA for the CDR3: TGTGCCAGCAGCTTAGGTGCAGGACAGGGAGACTACGAGCAGTACTTC. Translation: CASSLGAGQGDYEQYF.

The chain uses TRBV7-2 and TRBJ2-1; TRBD2 aligns across 9 bases. CDR1 is SGHTA and CDR2 is FQGNSA in the germline V gene. This CDR3 has 15 residues. After removal of 2 bases from V and 6 bases from J, the junction contained 5 bases not matched to a gene. The CDR3 region is CASSLSSGSGNEQFF. In nucleotides, the CDR3 is TGTGCCAGCAGCTTAAGTAGCGGGAGTGGCAATGAGCAGTTCTTC.